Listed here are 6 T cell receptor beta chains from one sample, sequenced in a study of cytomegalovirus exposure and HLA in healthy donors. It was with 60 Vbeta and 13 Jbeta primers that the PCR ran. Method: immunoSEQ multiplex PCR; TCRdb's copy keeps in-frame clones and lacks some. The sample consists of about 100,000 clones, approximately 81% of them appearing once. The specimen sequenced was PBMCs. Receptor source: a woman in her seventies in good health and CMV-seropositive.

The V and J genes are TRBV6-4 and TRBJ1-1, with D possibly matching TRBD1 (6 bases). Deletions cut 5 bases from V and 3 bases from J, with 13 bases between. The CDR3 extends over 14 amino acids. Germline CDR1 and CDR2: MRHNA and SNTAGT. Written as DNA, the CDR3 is TGTGCCAGCAGTAGAGGACAGACGGACACTGAAGCTTTCTTT. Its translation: CASSRGQTDTEAFF.

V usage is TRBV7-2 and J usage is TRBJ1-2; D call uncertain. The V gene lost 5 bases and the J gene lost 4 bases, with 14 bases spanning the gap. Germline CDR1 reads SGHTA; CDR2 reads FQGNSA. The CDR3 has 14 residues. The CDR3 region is CASSPRGIGYGYTF. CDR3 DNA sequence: TGTGCCAGCAGCCCACGGGGTATAGGCTATGGCTACACCTTC.

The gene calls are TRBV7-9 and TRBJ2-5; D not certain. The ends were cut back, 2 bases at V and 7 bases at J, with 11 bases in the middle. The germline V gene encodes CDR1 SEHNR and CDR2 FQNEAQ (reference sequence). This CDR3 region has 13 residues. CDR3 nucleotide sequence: TGTGCCAGCAGCTTATATTCTCCCGGGACCCAGTACTTC. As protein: CASSLYSPGTQYF.

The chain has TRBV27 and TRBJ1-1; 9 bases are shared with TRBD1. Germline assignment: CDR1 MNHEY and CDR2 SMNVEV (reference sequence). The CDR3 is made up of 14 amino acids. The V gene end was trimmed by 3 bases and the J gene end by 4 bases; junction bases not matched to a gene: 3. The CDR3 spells CASSFRDRATEAFF. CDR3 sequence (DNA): TGTGCCAGCAGTTTTCGGGACAGGGCCACTGAAGCTTTCTTT.

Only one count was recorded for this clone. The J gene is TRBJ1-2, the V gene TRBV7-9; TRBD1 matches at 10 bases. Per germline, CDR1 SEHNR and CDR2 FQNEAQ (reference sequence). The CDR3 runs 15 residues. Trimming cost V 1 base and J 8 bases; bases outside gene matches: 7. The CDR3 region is CASSLGGQGPGGYTF. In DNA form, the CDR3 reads TGTGCCAGCAGCTTAGGGGGACAGGGGCCAGGAGGCTACACCTTC.

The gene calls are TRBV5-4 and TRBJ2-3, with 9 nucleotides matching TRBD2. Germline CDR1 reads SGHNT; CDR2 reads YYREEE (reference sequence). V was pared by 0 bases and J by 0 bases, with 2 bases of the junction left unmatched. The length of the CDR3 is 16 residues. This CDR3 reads CASSLGTSVSTDTQYF. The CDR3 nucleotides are TGTGCCAGCAGCTTGGGGACTAGCGTAAGCACAGATACGCAGTATTTT. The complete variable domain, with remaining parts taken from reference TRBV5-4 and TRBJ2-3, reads ETGVTQSPTHLIKTRGQQVTLRCSSQSGHNTVSWYQQALGQGPQFIFQYYREEENGRGNFPPRFSGLQFPNYSSELNVNALELDDSALYLCASSLGTSVSTDTQYFGPGTRLTVL.